This T cell receptor beta chain was identified during a study of blood T cell repertoires in COVID-19. Study as a whole: The analysed material was cDNA or gDNA that came from T cells, B-cell-depleted T cells, or PBMCs.

This clone turned up a few times. Original analysis: Reference gene primer amplification gave nucleated cell count estimates. TCRdb keeps only in-frame clones here, not all; method: immunoSEQ multiplex PCR. That table supplies the V and J calls and clone size; D and trimming were determined from the DNA. The sample lists approximately 460,000 clones; 89% were seen once. The CDR3 is 14 amino acids. Trimming cost V 3 bases and J 4 bases, with 10 bases left between them. Germline CDR1 reads LNHDA; CDR2 reads SQIVND (reference sequence). Seattle-derived patients entered the study during active infection and were followed longitudinally.

This receptor was obtained from a man aged 18 to 30 with COVID-19, enrolled during active disease. The sample consisted of peripheral blood. The chain carries TRBV19 and TRBJ1-3; D is ambiguous. In DNA, the CDR3 is TGTGCCAGTAGTATCAGCGGACTGGGAAACACCATATATTTT. Protein product: CASSISGLGNTIYF.